The present TCR beta chain was sequenced within a study of T cell clonality in common variable immunodeficiency. Study-level findings and limits: CVID subjects shared fewer TCRbeta clones than healthy controls did. Reportedly, TCR beta sequences from common variable immunodeficiency showed fewer deletions and N-nucleotide insertions.

Here immunoSEQ multiplex PCR was the method, and the copy in TCRdb shows in-frame clones only, minus some. The sample yields approximately 21,000 clones, without any singletons. CVID meant reduced serum IgG, IgA and/or IgM plus specific antibody deficiency. In its sample, this clone was seen a few times. Its target is unknown. The CDR3 goes on 3 residues after the read ends, and that part is filled in from the germline J gene. This CDR3 has 13 residues. V lost 5 bases and J lost 6; bases outside the gene matches: 6. From germline, CDR1 is LNHDA and CDR2 SQIVND (reference sequence). V is TRBV19 and J is TRBJ2-5; 7 bases agree with TRBD1. The sequence came from a human donor with common variable immunodeficiency. Sequenced sample: peripheral blood mononuclear cells. Partial CDR3 DNA: TGTGCCAGTAGTCTCGACAGGGAACAGACC. This codes for CASSLDREQT. The full-length CDR3 reads as CASSLDREQTQYF.